The T cell receptor beta chain under discussion was sequenced for a study of Ad26.COV2.S vaccination and SARS-CoV-2 variants. The study's findings and limits: Participants in the vaccine arm had higher spike-specific TCR breadth; placebo recipients had lower. Total T cell responses were possibly underestimated by TCR breadth and depth analyses.

Regarding this clone: As yet, its antigen is unknown.

Sequencing used immunoSEQ multiplex PCR; TCRdb keeps in-frame clones, though not all of them. The sample has over 110,000 clones, about nine tenths seen once. This receptor was identified in a human donor who had recovered from COVID-19. The sample consisted of peripheral blood, taken after recovery from COVID-19.

Here the CDR3 reads CASSLEGAGRNEQFF. In DNA, the CDR3 is TGTGCCAGCAGCTTAGAGGGCGCAGGGAGGAATGAGCAGTTCTTC. The V call is TRBV11-2, the J call TRBJ2-1; TRBD2 might be the D (6 bases). Trimming left V 0 bases short and J 7 bases short, with 13 bases between. Germline loops: CDR1 SGHAT, CDR2 FQNNGV. The CDR3 sequence is 15 residues long.